This T cell receptor beta chain was documented in a study of cytomegalovirus exposure and HLA in healthy donors. This clone was picked up one time. Its antigen is currently unknown. Germline CDR1 SGHTA, CDR2 FQGNSA. Trimming pared 5 bases from V and 10 bases from J, leaving 18 bases between. The CDR3 has 14 amino acids. Primers for the PCR totalled 60 Vbeta and 13 Jbeta. Data came from immunoSEQ multiplex PCR; TCRdb stores just in-frame clones and leaves some out. The sample consists of about 200,000 clones, around 86% of them appearing once. Regarding the study as a whole: About 87% or about 30% of the time was how often most TCR beta V segments were productive, according to an earlier analysis. Most CMV-associated TCR beta chains appeared HLA-restricted in a later analysis. TCR beta chain V- and J-gene trimming was linked, in a later analysis, to a missense variant in DCLRE1C.

The V call is TRBV7-2, the J call TRBJ1-5, with D possibly being TRBD1 (6 bases). This TCR was recovered from a woman aged 45-59 years in good health and CMV-seropositive. Sequenced sample: PBMCs. The CDR3 reads CASSPTGDQLPQHF. The CDR3 nucleotides read TGTGCCAGCAGCCCGACAGGAGATCAGTTACCCCAGCATTTT.